This passage covers 24 T cell receptor beta chains from one sample sequenced in a study of vaccination and CD4 T cells after COVID-19. Oncomine TCR Beta short-read sequencing was applied to DNA from cultured CD4+ T cells. TCRdb used MiXCR to reprocess the PCR reads, holding one entry per CDR3 protein. The sample holds about 21,000 distinct CDR3 sequences; roughly 46% are singletons and the top ten take 10% to 15%. The antigens of these receptors remain unknown. Indicated time point: late sampling 161 to 241 days after vaccination in a few convalescent patients. The treatment: approximately 11-day PBMC culture with coronavirus spike peptide pools or control peptides (ViraFEST assay). Sequencing was performed on CD4+ T cells from blood, cultured in vitro, taken about 7 months after SARS-CoV-2 vaccination. The source is a human donor who had recovered from COVID-19.

CDR3 amino acids: CASSIGHGREQETQYF. The DNA for the CDR3 is TGTGCCAGTAGTATAGGACATGGAAGGGAGCAAGAGACCCAGTACTTC. The gene calls are TRBV19 and TRBJ2-5, with D possibly being TRBD2 (5 bases). The CDR3 extends over 16 amino acids. Germline V gene data show CDR1 as LNHDA and CDR2 as SQIVND (reference sequence). The V gene lost 1 base and the J gene lost 2 bases, with 14 bases spanning the gap.

The chain links TRBV7-3 to TRBJ2-3; D unresolved. CDR3 length equals 14 residues. From germline, CDR1 is SGHTA and CDR2 FQGTGA. Trimming took 5 bases from V and 2 from J, leaving 11 bases between them. CDR3 DNA sequence: TGTGCCAGCAGCCTCTCAGGATCCACAGATACGCAGTATTTT. This translates into CASSLSGSTDTQYF. The complete variable domain, with remaining parts taken from reference TRBV7-3 and TRBJ2-3, reads GAGVSQTPSNKVTEKGKYVELRCDPISGHTALYWYRQSLGQGPEFLIYFQGTGAADDSGLPNDRFFAVRPEGSVSTLKIQRTERGDSAVYLCASSLSGSTDTQYFGPGTRLTVL.

This clonotype was seen more than once but under ten times. The J gene is TRBJ1-6, the V gene TRBV7-2; weak D call: TRBD1 (5 bases). CDR3 size: 15 residues. V was cut by 1 base and J by 7 bases, with 11 bases left in between. Per the germline V gene, CDR1 is SGHTA and CDR2 is FQGNSA. This CDR3 is CASSLVGRANSPLHF. In DNA, the CDR3 is TGTGCCAGCAGCTTAGTCGGCAGGGCCAATTCACCCCTCCACTTT.

Only a few counts were recorded for this clonotype. The V call is TRBV19, the J call TRBJ1-1; maybe TRBD1 (6 bases). Deletions cut 6 bases from V and 6 bases from J, with 14 bases between. Germline assignment: CDR1 LNHDA and CDR2 SQIVND (reference sequence). This CDR3 comprises 13 residues. CDR3 loop: CASSPRAGAEAFF. The CDR3 coding sequence is TGTGCCAGTAGCCCGAGGGCAGGGGCTGAAGCTTTCTTT.

V and J are TRBV11-2 and TRBJ1-2, with a possible D match to TRBD1 (6 bases). CDR1 is SGHAT and CDR2 is FQNNGV in the germline V gene. Trimming stripped 5 bases from V and 6 bases from J, with 10 bases between. The CDR3 loop spans 12 amino acids. This CDR3 reads CASSQEGDGYTF. The CDR3 bases are TGTGCCAGCAGCCAGGAGGGGGATGGCTACACCTTC. The whole variable domain, filled in from reference TRBV11-2 and TRBJ1-2, reads EAGVAQSPRYKIIEKRQSVAFWCNPISGHATLYWYQQILGQGPKLLIQFQNNGVVDDSQLPKDRFSAERLKGVDSTLKIQPAKLEDSAVYLCASSQEGDGYTFGSGTRLTVV.

This clonotype was detected only a few times. The rearrangement links TRBV7-2 to TRBJ2-5, with 9 bases fitting TRBD1. Germline-derived CDR1 and CDR2 are SGHTA and FQGNSA. This CDR3 comprises 15 residues. V lost 5 bases and J lost 4; bases outside the gene matches: 8. The CDR3 nucleotides are TGTGCCAGCAGCCAGGACAGGGGCAGAGGAGAGACCCAGTACTTC. Translation gives CASSQDRGRGETQYF.

The rearrangement links TRBV6-1 to TRBJ1-5; D may be TRBD1 (5 bases). This CDR3 contains 16 residues. V was shortened by 2 bases and J by 0 bases, with 11 bases between the two germline ends. Looked up from germline, CDR1 is MNHNS and CDR2 is SASEGT. The CDR3: CASSERWGYSNQPQHF. CDR3 nucleotides: TGTGCCAGCAGTGAACGGTGGGGGTATAGCAATCAGCCCCAGCATTTT.

CDR3 residues: CASSLRGLALDTQYF. CDR3 DNA sequence: TGTGCCAGCAGCTTAAGGGGACTAGCATTGGATACGCAGTATTTT. The chain carries TRBV7-8 and TRBJ2-3; TRBD2 agrees at 9 bases. This CDR3 has 15 amino acids. The V and J ends lost 2 bases and 6 bases, in that order; junction bases with no gene match: 6. Germline CDR1 is SGHVS and CDR2 is FQNEAQ. Full variable domain (remainder filled in from reference TRBV7-8 and TRBJ2-3): GAGVSQSPRYKVAKRGQDVALRCDPISGHVSLFWYQQALGQGPEFLTYFQNEAQLDKSGLPSDRFFAERPEGSVSTLKIQRTQQEDSAVYLCASSLRGLALDTQYFGPGTRLTVL.

This clonotype has a single count. The V gene is TRBV20-1, the J gene TRBJ2-1, with D unclear. Trimming removed 3 bases at V and 3 bases at J, with 9 bases between. The length of the CDR3 is 13 residues. Germline lookup yields CDR1 DFQATT and CDR2 SNEGSKA (reference sequence). This chain's CDR3 is CSARPRFYNEQFF. In nucleotides, the CDR3 is TGCAGTGCTAGGCCCCGATTCTACAATGAGCAGTTCTTC.

The V call is TRBV20-1, the J call TRBJ2-7, with D perhaps TRBD1 or TRBD2 (5 bases each). CDR3 length: 14 amino acids. Germline CDR1 is DFQATT and CDR2 is SNEGSKA (reference sequence). V shed 5 bases and J shed 2 bases, with 16 bases lying between them. The CDR3 is CSAYRDPHAYEQYF. Written as DNA, the CDR3 is TGCAGTGCTTACCGGGACCCCCACGCCTACGAGCAGTACTTC.

As DNA, the CDR3 is TGTGCCAGCTCACCAGTCAGGGGCTACGAGCAGTACTTC. Translated, it gives CASSPVRGYEQYF. This chain joins TRBV18 and TRBJ2-7; D possibly corresponds to TRBD1 (6 bases). CDR3 length: 13 amino acids. CDR1 and CDR2 from the germline V gene are KGHSH and LQKENI. V lost 2 bases to trimming and J lost 3 bases, with 8 bases between them.

The rearrangement links TRBV6-1 to TRBJ2-2; D uncertain. V was clipped by 8 bases and J by 0 bases, with 13 bases between them. Germline values: CDR1 MNHNS, CDR2 SASEGT. This CDR3 has 15 amino acids. The CDR3 reads CASSWIPANTGELFF. CDR3 bases: TGTGCCAGCTCATGGATACCTGCGAACACCGGGGAGCTGTTTTTT.

This chain links TRBV20-1 with TRBJ2-7; D is unresolved. Germline lookup yields CDR1 DFQATT and CDR2 SNEGSKA (reference sequence). V was shortened by 0 bases and J by 0 bases, with 12 bases between the two germline ends. The CDR3 loop spans 15 amino acids. The CDR3 coding sequence is TGCAGTGCTAGAGAGACCTCTGCGAGCTCCTACGAGCAGTACTTC. Its protein product is CSARETSASSYEQYF.

The chain joins TRBV6-4 to TRBJ2-7; 10 nucleotides match TRBD1. From germline, CDR1 is MRHNA and CDR2 SNTAGT. Germline trimming cut 6 bases from V and 7 bases from J; bases unmatched to any gene: 18. This CDR3 contains 17 residues. The DNA for the CDR3 is TGTGCCAGCAGGGACCAAGGGACAGGGGACCCCGAATGGGAGCAGTACTTC. Encoded protein: CASRDQGTGDPEWEQYF.

A few counts support this clonotype. A read error may produce the germline difference seen at one junction end. This chain connects TRBV7-9 to TRBJ1-2; 7 bases line up with TRBD1. From germline, CDR1 is SEHNR and CDR2 FQNEAQ (reference sequence). The CDR3 has 18 residues. The CDR3 spells CASSIAGQTIQGAFGYTF. CDR3 sequence (DNA): TGTGCCAGCAGCATAGCGGGACAGACTATACAGGGAGCCTTTGGCTACACCTTC.

This clonotype turned up a few times. The rearrangement joins TRBV7-9 to TRBJ1-6; 7 nucleotides align to TRBD1. The ends lost 2 bases at V and 5 bases at J; junction bases unmatched: 3. Germline CDR1 is SEHNR and CDR2 is FQNEAQ (reference sequence). The length of the CDR3 is 15 residues. The CDR3 DNA is TGTGCCAGCAGCTTATGGACAGGCGATAATTCACCCCTCCACTTT. It translates to CASSLWTGDNSPLHF.

The sample holds a few counts of this clonotype. This rearrangement joins TRBV20-1 to TRBJ2-1, with 8 bases aligning to TRBD2. From germline, CDR1 is DFQATT and CDR2 SNEGSKA (reference sequence). CDR3 size: 14 residues. V shed 3 bases and J 3 bases; nucleotides not matched to a gene: 4. The CDR3 DNA reads TGCAGTGCTAGTCGCGGGGGGCTCTACAATGAGCAGTTCTTC. Protein product: CSASRGGLYNEQFF.

V is TRBV30 and J is TRBJ1-2; D is perhaps TRBD1 (5 bases). CDR1 and CDR2 (germline): GTSNPN, SVGIG (reference sequence). Trimming removed 1 base at V and 7 bases at J, with 16 bases between. This CDR3 is built from 14 residues. Here the CDR3 DNA reads TGTGCCTGGAGTGGACCCTGGGGGAGGCCTGGCTACACCTTC. This encodes CAWSGPWGRPGYTF.

The chain combines TRBV19 with TRBJ2-5; D unclear. V was clipped by 3 bases and J by 2 bases, with 7 bases between them. Looked up from germline, CDR1 is LNHDA and CDR2 is SQIVND (reference sequence). The CDR3 has 13 residues. For the CDR3, the DNA is TGTGCCAGTAGTATTGGCGGACAAGAGACCCAGTACTTC. Amino acids: CASSIGGQETQYF. The variable domain in full, completed from reference TRBV19 and TRBJ2-5, reads DGGITQSPKYLFRKEGQNVTLSCEQNLNHDAMYWYRQDPGQGLRLIYYSQIVNDFQKGDIAEGYSVSREKKESFPLTVTSAQKNPTAFYLCASSIGGQETQYFGPGTRLLVL.

The sample holds a few counts of this clonotype. The chain carries TRBV7-9 and TRBJ1-1; 9 bases fit TRBD1. This CDR3 has 15 residues. Trimming took 5 bases from V and 3 from J; bases not matched to a gene: 7. Germline CDR1 is SEHNR and CDR2 is FQNEAQ (reference sequence). The CDR3 protein is CASSPRQGEDTEAFF. The CDR3 DNA sequence: TGTGCCAGCAGCCCCCGACAGGGGGAGGACACTGAAGCTTTCTTT.

The V call is TRBV7-2, the J call TRBJ2-7, with a tentative D call TRBD2 (6 bases). This CDR3 has 14 residues. V shed 5 bases and J shed 2 bases, with 13 bases lying between them. The germline V gene has CDR1 SGHTA and CDR2 FQGNSA. The CDR3 loop is CASSPRRGTYEQYF. The CDR3 DNA sequence: TGTGCCAGCAGCCCCCGACGGGGGACCTACGAGCAGTACTTC.

This rearrangement joins TRBV5-5 to TRBJ1-1; D remains unclear. Germline values: CDR1 SGHKS, CDR2 YYEKEE (reference sequence). V was cut by 4 bases and J by 0 bases, with 16 bases left in between. CDR3 size: 16 residues. CDR3 amino acids: CASSTQWSNMNTEAFF. CDR3 DNA: TGTGCCAGCAGCACCCAATGGAGCAACATGAACACTGAAGCTTTCTTT.

This clonotype was seen a handful of times. The chain uses TRBV20-1 and TRBJ1-6; 7 bases match TRBD1. In germline, CDR1 is DFQATT, CDR2 SNEGSKA (reference sequence). The CDR3 spans 14 residues. After removal of 3 bases from V and 6 bases from J, the junction contained 5 bases not matched to a gene. The CDR3 is CSARQGVGNSPLHF. The CDR3 bases are TGCAGTGCTAGGCAGGGGGTTGGTAATTCACCCCTCCACTTT.

The chain employs TRBV20-1 and TRBJ1-6, with 10 bases that match TRBD1. The junction had 12 bases not matched to a gene; V was cut back by 6 bases and J by 4 bases. The germline gives CDR1 DFQATT, CDR2 SNEGSKA (reference sequence). This CDR3 has 17 amino acids. CDR3 in DNA: TGCAGTGCACCGACGGGACAGGGGTTTAGATATAATTCACCCCTCCACTTT. This gives the protein CSAPTGQGFRYNSPLHF.